This TCR beta chain was captured in a study of Ad26.COV2.S vaccination and SARS-CoV-2 variants. Across the whole study: The COV1001 Ad26.COV2.S trial arm included the donor. The vaccine Ad26.COV2.S was put into the muscle once, or twice with 56 days between.

Specified treatment: around 19 received Ad26.COV2.S at low or high dose, single or two shots; roughly five received placebo; per-sample allocation not given. Following the first vaccine or placebo injection, samples were taken on day 63. In Boston, an adult donor aged 18-55 years took part. Method: immunoSEQ multiplex PCR; TCRdb's copy keeps in-frame clones and lacks some. The sample consists of about 410,000 clones, approximately 90% of them appearing once. V dropped 3 bases and J dropped 3; count of bases not matched to a gene: 11. This CDR3 has 18 amino acids. Germline CDR1 SGHRS, CDR2 YFSETQ. A single count supports this clone.

The origin of this receptor is a person aged 18-60 years who received the Ad26.COV2.S COVID-19 vaccine or a placebo. The genes are TRBV5-1 and TRBJ2-1; 11 bases are a match to TRBD2. This sample comprised peripheral blood, obtained in a trial of Ad26.COV2.S vaccine versus placebo. Here the CDR3 reads CASSSLLLAGDYYNEQFF. The CDR3, as DNA: TGCGCCAGCAGCTCCCTTTTACTAGCGGGGGACTACTACAATGAGCAGTTCTTC. Full variable domain (rest looked up from reference TRBV5-1 and TRBJ2-1): KAGVTQTPRYLIKTRGQQVTLSCSPISGHRSVSWYQQTPGQGLQFLFEYFSETQRNKGNFPGRFSGRQFSNSRSEMNVSTLELGDSALYLCASSSLLLAGDYYNEQFFGPGTRLTVL.